This T cell receptor beta chain was sequenced during a study of shared T cell receptors in the human thymus (dated by TCRdb to 2020 to 2022). For the study in its entirety: The study investigated the way shared, self-reactive T-cell receptor alpha chains are produced in the human thymus.

As encoded in the germline V gene (reference sequence), CDR1 is LNHDA while CDR2 is SQIVND. Trimming takes 6 bases from V and 8 bases from J, and the germline ends sit 25 bases apart. The CDR3 covers 17 residues, taking in both the cysteine and the phenylalanine. Here the CDR3 DNA is all that survives: 51 bases in frame from base 1. On this clone itself: The antigen this receptor binds is unknown. No much larger clone exists at a distance of one base, and base qualities are not known.

The library was made by the immunoSEQ multiplex PCR assay. This immuneACCESS table, as held by TCRdb, lists in-frame sequences with V and J called but not all clones. Of the missing ones, under half trace to an unresolved V gene in checked studies; the others have no known cause. The sample table lists roughly 710,000 clones, 80% to 90% of them with a count of one. Of the sample, more than 0.008% falls within the top ten clones. These sequences were also reported in another study, on human thymus T cells. Drawing on the second study: Immunologically healthy infants undergoing open corrective cardiac surgery for congenital heart defects in Finland were used as donors. Thymus tissue was collected as surgical resects that were removed during corrective cardiac surgery. V and J gene segment usage appeared biased in both thymic and peripheral blood repertoires. Highly overlapping thymic TCR repertoires among unrelated individuals were reported in the related research. The study described the TCR alpha and beta repertoires in about eight infant thymus samples and a handful of matching peripheral blood samples. The cohort included several male and a couple of female infants, with donor ages spanning 7 to 244 days. Thymocytes were freed from the tissue by mechanical means and kept at -70 degrees C as pellets of about 9-30 million cells. Genomic DNA was extracted from frozen cell pellets with a QIAsymphony instrument. Using the immunoSEQ multiplex PCR assay, the TCRB and TCRAD loci were amplified from a standardized quantity of quality-controlled genomic DNA. Amplicons spanned the V(D)J region at a length sufficient to cover the CDR3 and identify V and J genes. The amplicons were sequenced on an Illumina platform via the commercial immunoSEQ service. Primer bias and sequencing errors were corrected using previously described methods, and TCRAD and TCRB definitions followed the IMGT database. Repertoires were analysed with immunoSEQ Analyzer 3.0 and VDJTools, covering basic statistics, V/J segment usage, diversity estimates, rarefaction and pairwise overlap. Diversity was estimated using the Chao1, ChaoE, Efron-Thisted, Shannon and inverse Simpson indices, and was also estimated on datasets down-sampled to the size of the smallest sample. For repertoire overlap, CDR3 nucleotide sequence, V gene and J gene had to match strictly, and clustering was done by Jaccard-based multidimensional scaling. On average, approximately 860,000 unique TCRB clonotypes were obtained from thymus samples, compared with 70,000 to 100,000 from blood samples.

The V and J genes are TRBV19 and TRBJ2-2; D gene: possibly TRBD2, on 7 matching bases. Sequencing was performed on thymocytes. This receptor was identified in a girl under three years old with a congenital heart defect. Donor details come from another sample of the same person, matched by shared clones. The CDR3 region reads CASSPSARGRRAGELFF. The sequence in DNA is TGTGCCAGTAGCCCCTCCGCGCGGGGGCGCAGAGCGGGGGAGCTGTTTTTT. The CDR3 plus the reference TRBV19 and TRBJ2-2 genes for the other parts give the full variable domain: DGGITQSPKYLFRKEGQNVTLSCEQNLNHDAMYWYRQDPGQGLRLIYYSQIVNDFQKGDIAEGYSVSREKKESFPLTVTSAQKNPTAFYLCASSPSARGRRAGELFFGEGSRLTVL.